This T cell receptor beta chain appears in the sequencing data of a study of metastatic and nonmetastatic thyroid tumors. For the study at large: Malignant and benign thyroid patients had repertoires compared in peripheral blood and tumor or nodule tissue.

V was clipped by 8 bases and J by 3 bases, with 10 bases between them. In germline, CDR1 is MNHGY, CDR2 SVAAGI. The CDR3 consists of 12 residues. All patients reached thyroid surgery having received no treatment beforehand. Original methodology: The study built a papillary thyroid cancer distant-metastasis classifier from CDR3 differences across clinicopathological groups. Through MiXCR, TCRdb re-clonotyped the PCR reads. Here the V and J calls rest on TCRdb's processing, not on the authors' analysis. The profile shows under 9,500 clones, 20% to 30% of them singletons. Sequenced material: adjacent normal tissue. The chain combines TRBV6-9 with TRBJ1-1; a possible D gene is TRBD1 (5 bases). The clonotype was recovered from a female donor with papillary thyroid cancer or a benign thyroid nodule (not recorded which). Some clones in this sample may be carry-over from other donors' samples. The CDR3 reads CASRGGDTEAFF. The CDR3 coding sequence is TGTGCCAGCCGGGGGGGTGACACTGAAGCTTTCTTT.